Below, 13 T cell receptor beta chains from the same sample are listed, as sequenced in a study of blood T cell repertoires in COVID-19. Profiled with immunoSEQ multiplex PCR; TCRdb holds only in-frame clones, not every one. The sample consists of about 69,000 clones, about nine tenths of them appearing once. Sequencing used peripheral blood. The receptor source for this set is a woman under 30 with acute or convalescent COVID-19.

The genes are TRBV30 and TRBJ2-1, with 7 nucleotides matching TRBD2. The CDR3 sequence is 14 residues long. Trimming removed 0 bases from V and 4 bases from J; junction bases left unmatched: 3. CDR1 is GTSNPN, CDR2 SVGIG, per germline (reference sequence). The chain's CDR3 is CAWSVGGRYNEQFF. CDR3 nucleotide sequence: TGTGCCTGGAGTGTCGGCGGGAGATACAATGAGCAGTTCTTC.

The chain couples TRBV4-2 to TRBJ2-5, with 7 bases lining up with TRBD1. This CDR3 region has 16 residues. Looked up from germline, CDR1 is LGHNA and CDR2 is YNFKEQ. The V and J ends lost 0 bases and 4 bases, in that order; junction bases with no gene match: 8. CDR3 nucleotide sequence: TGTGCCAGCAGCCAAGAGAACAGGGGTATGGGAGAGACCCAGTACTTC. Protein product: CASSQENRGMGETQYF.

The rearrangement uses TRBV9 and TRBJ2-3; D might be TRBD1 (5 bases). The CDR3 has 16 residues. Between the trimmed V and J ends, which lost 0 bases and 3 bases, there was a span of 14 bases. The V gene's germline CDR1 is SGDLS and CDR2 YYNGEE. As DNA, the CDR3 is TGTGCCAGCAGCGTAGCTTTGGGGAAGGGGACAGATACGCAGTATTTT. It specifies CASSVALGKGTDTQYF. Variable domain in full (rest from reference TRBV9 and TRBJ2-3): DSGVTQTPKHLITATGQRVTLRCSPRSGDLSVYWYQQSLDQGLQFLIQYYNGEERAKGNILERFSAQQFPDLHSELNLSSLELGDSALYFCASSVALGKGTDTQYFGPGTRLTVL.

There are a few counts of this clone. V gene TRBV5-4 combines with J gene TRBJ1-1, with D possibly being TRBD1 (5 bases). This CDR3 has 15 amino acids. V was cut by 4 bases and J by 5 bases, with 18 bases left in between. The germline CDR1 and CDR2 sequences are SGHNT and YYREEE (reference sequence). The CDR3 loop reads CASSPRSEGPTEAFF. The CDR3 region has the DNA TGTGCCAGCAGCCCGCGTTCGGAGGGGCCGACTGAAGCTTTCTTT.

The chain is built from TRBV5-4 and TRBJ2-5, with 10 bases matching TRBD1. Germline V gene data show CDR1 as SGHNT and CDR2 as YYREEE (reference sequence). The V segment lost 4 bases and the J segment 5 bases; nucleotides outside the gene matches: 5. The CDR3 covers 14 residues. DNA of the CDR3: TGTGCCAGCAGCCACGACAGGGGGCTTGAGACCCAGTACTTC. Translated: CASSHDRGLETQYF.

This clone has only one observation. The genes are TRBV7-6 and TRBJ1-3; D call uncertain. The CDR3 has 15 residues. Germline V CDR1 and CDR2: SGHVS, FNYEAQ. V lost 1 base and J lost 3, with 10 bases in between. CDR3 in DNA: TGTGCCAGCAGCTTAGTGGCCGCCCGTGGAAACACCATATATTTT. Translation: CASSLVAARGNTIYF.

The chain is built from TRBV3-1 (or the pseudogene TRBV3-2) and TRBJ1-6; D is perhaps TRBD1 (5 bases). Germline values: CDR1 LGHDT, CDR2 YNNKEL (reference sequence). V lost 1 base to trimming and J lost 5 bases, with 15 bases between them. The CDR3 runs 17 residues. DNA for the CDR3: TGTGCCAGCAGCCAAGGCTTGAGGACATCAGATAATTCACCCCTCCACTTT. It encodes CASSQGLRTSDNSPLHF.

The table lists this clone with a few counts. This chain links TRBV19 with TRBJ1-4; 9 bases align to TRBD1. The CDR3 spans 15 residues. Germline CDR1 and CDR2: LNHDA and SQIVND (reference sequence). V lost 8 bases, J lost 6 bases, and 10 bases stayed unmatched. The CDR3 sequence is CASAQGQGTDEKLFF. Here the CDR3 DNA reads TGTGCCAGTGCACAGGGACAGGGTACCGATGAAAAACTGTTTTTT.

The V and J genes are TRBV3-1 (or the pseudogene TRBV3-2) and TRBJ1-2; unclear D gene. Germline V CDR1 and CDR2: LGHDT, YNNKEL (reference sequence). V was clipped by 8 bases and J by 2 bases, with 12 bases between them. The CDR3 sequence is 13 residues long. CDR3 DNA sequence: TGTGCCAGCTCGGAGTCACAAAACTATGGCTACACCTTC. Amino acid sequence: CASSESQNYGYTF.

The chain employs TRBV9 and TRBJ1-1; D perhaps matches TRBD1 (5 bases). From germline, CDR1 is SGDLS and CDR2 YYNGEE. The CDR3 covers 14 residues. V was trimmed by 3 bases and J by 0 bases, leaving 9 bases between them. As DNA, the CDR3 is TGTGCCAGCAGCGGGGGCTGGATGAACACTGAAGCTTTCTTT. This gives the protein CASSGGWMNTEAFF.

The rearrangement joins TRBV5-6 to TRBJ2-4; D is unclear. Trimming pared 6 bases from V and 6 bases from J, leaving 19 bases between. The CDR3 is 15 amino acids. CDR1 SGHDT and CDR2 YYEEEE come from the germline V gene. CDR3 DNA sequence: TGTGCCAGCATCCAGACCAGTTCCAGGCGAAACATTCAGTACTTC. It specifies CASIQTSSRRNIQYF.

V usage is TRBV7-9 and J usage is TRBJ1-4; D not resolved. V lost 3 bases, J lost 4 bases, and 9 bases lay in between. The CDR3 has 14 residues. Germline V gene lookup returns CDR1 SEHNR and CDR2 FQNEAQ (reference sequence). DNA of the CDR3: TGTGCCAGCAGCTTCTTACAGAGTAATGAAAAACTGTTTTTT. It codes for CASSFLQSNEKLFF.

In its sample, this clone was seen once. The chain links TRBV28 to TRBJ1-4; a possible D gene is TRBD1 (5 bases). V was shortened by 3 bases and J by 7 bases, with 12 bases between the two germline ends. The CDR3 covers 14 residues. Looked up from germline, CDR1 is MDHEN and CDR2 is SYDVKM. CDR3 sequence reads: CASSFGGGREKLFF. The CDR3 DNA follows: TGTGCCAGCAGTTTTGGGGGGGGACGTGAAAAACTGTTTTTT.